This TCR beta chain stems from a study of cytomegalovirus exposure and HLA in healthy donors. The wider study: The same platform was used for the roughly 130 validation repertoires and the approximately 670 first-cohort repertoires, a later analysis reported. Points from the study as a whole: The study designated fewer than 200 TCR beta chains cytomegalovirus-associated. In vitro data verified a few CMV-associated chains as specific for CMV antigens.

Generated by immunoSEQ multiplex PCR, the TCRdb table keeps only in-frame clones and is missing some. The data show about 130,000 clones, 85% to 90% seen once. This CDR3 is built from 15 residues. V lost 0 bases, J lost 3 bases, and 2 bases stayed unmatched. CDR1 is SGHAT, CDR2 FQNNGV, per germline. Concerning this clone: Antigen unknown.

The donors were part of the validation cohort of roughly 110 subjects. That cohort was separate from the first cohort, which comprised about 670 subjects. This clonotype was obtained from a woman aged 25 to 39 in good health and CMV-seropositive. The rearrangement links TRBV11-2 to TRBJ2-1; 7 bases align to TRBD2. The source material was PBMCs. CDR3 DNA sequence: TGTGCCAGCAGCTTAGATCGGGACTACTACAATGAGCAGTTCTTC. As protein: CASSLDRDYYNEQFF.